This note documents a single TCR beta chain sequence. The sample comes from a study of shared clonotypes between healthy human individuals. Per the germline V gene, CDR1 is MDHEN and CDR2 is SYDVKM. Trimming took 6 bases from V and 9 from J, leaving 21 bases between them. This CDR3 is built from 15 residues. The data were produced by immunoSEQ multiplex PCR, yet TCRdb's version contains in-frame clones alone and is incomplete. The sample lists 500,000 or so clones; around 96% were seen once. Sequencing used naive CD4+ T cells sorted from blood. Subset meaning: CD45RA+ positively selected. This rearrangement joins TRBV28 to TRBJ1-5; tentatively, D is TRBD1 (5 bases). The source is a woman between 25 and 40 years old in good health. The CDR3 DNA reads TGTGCCAGCAGACCTGAGGCAGGGAGTTCTTGGCCCCAGCATTTT. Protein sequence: CASRPEAGSSWPQHF.